This T cell receptor (beta chain) originates from a study of blood T cell repertoires in COVID-19. Study background: PBMCs, B-cell-depleted T cells, or T cells provided the cDNA or gDNA that made up the material.

TCRdb's table, derived via immunoSEQ multiplex PCR, lists solely in-frame clones and lacks some. Of 180,000 or so clones in the sample, about 84% were seen once. V was pared by 1 base and J by 3 bases, with 4 bases of the junction left unmatched. This CDR3 is built from 15 residues. From germline, CDR1 is LGHDT and CDR2 YNNKEL (reference sequence). The V call is TRBV3-1 (or the pseudogene TRBV3-2), the J call TRBJ2-7; TRBD2 agrees at 9 bases. Material: PBMCs or T cells enriched from blood (not recorded which). The receptor comes from a woman aged 25 to 39 who had recovered from COVID-19. The CDR3 region is CASSQGLAENYEQYF. In DNA, the CDR3 is TGTGCCAGCAGCCAAGGACTAGCGGAGAACTACGAGCAGTACTTC.